This entry lists 14 T cell receptor beta chains sequenced from one sample in a study of blood T cell repertoires in COVID-19. Assay: immunoSEQ multiplex PCR; the TCRdb copy retains only in-frame clones and omits some. The repertoire consists of approximately 190,000 clones, with about 85% occurring once and the leading ten covering 20%. What was sequenced was peripheral blood. The receptors were sampled from a human donor in a cohort sampled during active COVID-19.

In its sample, this clone was seen a few times. This sequence joins TRBV7-2 and TRBJ1-2; the match to TRBD1 covers 10 bases. Germline assignment: CDR1 SGHTA and CDR2 FQGNSA. V shed 5 bases and J 8 bases; nucleotides not matched to a gene: 11. The CDR3 totals 15 residues. CDR3 DNA: TGTGCCAGCAGCCTAGTAGGGACAGGGGAATCGGGCTACACCTTC. Its translation: CASSLVGTGESGYTF.

This clone appeared many times. The chain combines TRBV13 with TRBJ2-1; 8 positions agree with TRBD2. With V trimmed by 3 bases and J by 4 bases, 5 bases remained unmatched. The length of the CDR3 is 15 residues. CDR1 is PRHDT and CDR2 is FYEKMQ in the germline V gene (reference sequence). CDR3 bases: TGTGCCAGCAGCTTGACGGGAGGGAATTACAATGAGCAGTTCTTC. Its protein is CASSLTGGNYNEQFF.

This chain links TRBV4-1 with TRBJ2-2; weak D call: TRBD2 (5 bases). The V end lost 3 bases, the J end lost 7 bases, and 9 bases lay between the germline ends. The length of the CDR3 is 13 residues. Germline V gene lookup returns CDR1 MGHRA and CDR2 YSYEKL. The CDR3 DNA reads TGCGCCAGCAGCCAGCAGGCGGGCGGGGAGCTGTTTTTT. It codes for CASSQQAGGELFF.

The rearrangement joins TRBV2 to TRBJ2-2, with 9 bases lining up with TRBD2. Germline V CDR1 and CDR2: SNHLY, FYNNEI. The ends lost 6 bases at V and 7 bases at J; junction bases unmatched: 6. The CDR3 loop spans 14 amino acids. The CDR3 is CASRAGGRIGELFF. In DNA form, the CDR3 reads TGTGCCAGCAGGGCGGGGGGGCGGATCGGGGAGCTGTTTTTT.

The chain recombines TRBV19 with TRBJ2-1, with a possible D match to TRBD2 (6 bases). Germline lookup yields CDR1 LNHDA and CDR2 SQIVND (reference sequence). This CDR3 has 15 residues. Between the trimmed V and J ends, which lost 6 bases and 4 bases, there was a span of 16 bases. DNA of the CDR3: TGTGCCAGTAGGAGTTCGGGGGAAACTTACAATGAGCAGTTCTTC. It translates to CASRSSGETYNEQFF.

The CDR3 coding sequence is TGTGCCAGCAGCGTAGGTGGTACAGACAACTACAATGAGCAGTTCTTC. This gives the protein CASSVGGTDNYNEQFF. The V gene is TRBV9, the J gene TRBJ2-1; D not resolved. This CDR3 comprises 16 residues. The V gene lost 0 bases and the J gene lost 3 bases, with 13 bases spanning the gap. In germline, CDR1 is SGDLS, CDR2 YYNGEE.

The J gene is TRBJ1-3, the V gene TRBV28; D is uncertain. The CDR3 is 14 amino acids. Trimming cost V 5 bases and J 2 bases, with 10 bases left between them. Germline CDR1 MDHEN, CDR2 SYDVKM. CDR3 DNA: TGTGCCAGCAGTAGGAGACTTCCTGGAAACACCATATATTTT. This codes for CASSRRLPGNTIYF.

The chain carries TRBV7-8 and TRBJ1-4; D not certain. The germline V gene has CDR1 SGHVS and CDR2 FQNEAQ. This CDR3 contains 16 residues. The V end lost 1 base, the J end lost 8 bases, and 17 bases lay between the germline ends. The CDR3 nucleotides are TGTGCCAGCAGCTTAGGTCTAGACCCCGGCGTGGAAAAACTGTTTTTT. Its protein is CASSLGLDPGVEKLFF.

This clone was seen a handful of times. The chain employs TRBV10-1 and TRBJ1-2; 12 bases fit TRBD1. The germline gives CDR1 WNHNN, CDR2 SYGVQD (reference sequence). The CDR3 contains 15 residues. The trim removed 3 bases at V and 6 bases at J, leaving 5 bases unmatched. CDR3 loop: CASSDPGQGADGYTF. The CDR3 DNA sequence: TGCGCCAGCAGTGATCCGGGACAGGGGGCTGATGGCTACACCTTC.

The J gene is TRBJ2-2, the V gene TRBV4-1; 10 bases are shared with TRBD1. Germline V gene sequence: CDR1 MGHRA, CDR2 YSYEKL. Losses at the gene ends were 1 base for V and 1 base for J; bases not matched to a gene: 3. The CDR3 has 17 residues. This CDR3 reads CASSQGQGAQNTGELFF. The CDR3 nucleotides are TGCGCCAGCAGCCAAGGACAGGGGGCGCAGAACACCGGGGAGCTGTTTTTT.

The chain is built from TRBV5-6 and TRBJ2-3; possibly TRBD2 for D (7 bases). Trimming stripped 4 bases from V and 8 bases from J, with 29 bases between. The CDR3 totals 18 residues. Germline V lookup: CDR1 SGHDT, CDR2 YYEEEE. CDR3 in amino acids: CASSTDRGAPRGTGTQYF. DNA for the CDR3: TGTGCCAGCAGCACCGACCGGGGGGCGCCCAGGGGCACGGGTACGCAGTATTTT.

The chain is built from TRBV3-1 (or the pseudogene TRBV3-2) and TRBJ1-1; the D is unclear. This CDR3 comprises 15 residues. V was clipped by 4 bases and J by 0 bases, with 12 bases between them. From germline, CDR1 is LGHDT and CDR2 YNNKEL (reference sequence). The CDR3 DNA follows: TGTGCCAGCAGCCGAGGGCAGTCGATGAACACTGAAGCTTTCTTT. Its protein is CASSRGQSMNTEAFF.

The rearrangement uses TRBV6-5 and TRBJ2-7, with D hard to call. CDR1 and CDR2 from the germline V gene are MNHEY and SVGAGI. The V and J ends lost 6 bases and 9 bases respectively, with 24 bases between them. The CDR3 contains 15 residues. Written as DNA, the CDR3 is TGTGCCAGCAGCCCCACTCAAACCAGGATCGGCGTGCAGTACTTC. It yields the protein CASSPTQTRIGVQYF.

In its sample, this clone was seen once. CDR3 protein: CASRGLAGPPEQFF. Here the CDR3 DNA reads TGTGCCAGCAGGGGACTAGCGGGACCGCCTGAGCAGTTCTTC. V usage is TRBV6-6 and J usage is TRBJ2-1; TRBD2 matches 13 bases. CDR3 length: 14 amino acids. J gave up 9 bases and V 6 bases, and 5 bases lay outside the gene matches. In germline, CDR1 is MNHNY, CDR2 SVGAGI (reference sequence).